Below are 13 T cell receptor beta chains sequenced from a single sample in a study of blood T cell repertoires in COVID-19. Produced via immunoSEQ multiplex PCR; TCRdb's table is partial and in-frame only. This table has under 500,000 clones, roughly 87% appearing once. Sequencing used PBMCs or T cells enriched from blood (not recorded which). These receptor sequences come from a woman between 18 and 29 years old with acute COVID-19.

The chain carries TRBV2 and TRBJ1-2, with D hard to call. Trimming shortened V by 7 bases and J by 7 bases, and 19 bases separated the two germline ends. The CDR3 has 14 amino acids. The germline V gene has CDR1 SNHLY and CDR2 FYNNEI. The CDR3 DNA reads TGTGCCAGCACCTCCACCCCCGGTCCTAGTGGCTACACCTTC. It yields the protein CASTSTPGPSGYTF.

This chain links TRBV7-9 with TRBJ2-3; 8 positions agree with TRBD2. The V gene end was trimmed by 4 bases and the J gene end by 4 bases; junction bases not matched to a gene: 7. CDR1 is SEHNR, CDR2 FQNEAQ, per germline (reference sequence). This CDR3 contains 15 residues. The CDR3 DNA sequence: TGTGCCAGCAGCTCCTCGGGGGGGGGCGCAGATACGCAGTATTTT. It encodes CASSSSGGGADTQYF.

The chain recombines TRBV10-3 with TRBJ2-1, with TRBD2 identical over 7 bases. Germline trimming cut 5 bases from V and 3 bases from J; bases unmatched to any gene: 4. Germline V CDR1 and CDR2: ENHRY, SYGVKD. The CDR3 consists of 14 residues. The CDR3 DNA sequence: TGTGCCATCAGTAGCGGGGCCCTCTACAATGAGCAGTTCTTC. Translated: CAISSGALYNEQFF.

The rearrangement links TRBV18 to TRBJ2-4; 9 bases map to TRBD1. Germline lookup yields CDR1 KGHSH and CDR2 LQKENI. V gave up 6 bases and J gave up 9 bases; unmatched junction bases: 12. This CDR3 spans 15 amino acids. CDR3 DNA sequence: TGTGCCAGCTCCCCCGGGACAGGGACTATTGGCATTCAGTACTTC. It codes for CASSPGTGTIGIQYF.

The chain links TRBV11-2 to TRBJ1-2; D not certain. The V end lost 1 base, the J end lost 8 bases, and 20 bases lay between the germline ends. Germline V gene data show CDR1 as SGHAT and CDR2 as FQNNGV. CDR3 length equals 16 residues. In nucleotides, the CDR3 is TGTGCCAGCAGCTTAGGGGAGTCAAGGGTATCCGGCGGCTACACCTTC. Protein: CASSLGESRVSGGYTF.

The CDR3 DNA sequence: TGCGCCAGCAGCCAACGGGGACAAACAACTAATGAAAAACTGTTTTTT. Protein: CASSQRGQTTNEKLFF. The chain is built from TRBV4-3 and TRBJ1-4, with D tentatively TRBD1 (6 bases). Between the trimmed V and J ends, which lost 2 bases and 0 bases, there was a span of 10 bases. Germline V lookup: CDR1 LGHNA, CDR2 YSLEER. This CDR3 is 16 amino acids long.

The gene calls are TRBV28 and TRBJ1-2, with TRBD1 matching over 9 bases. The germline V gene encodes CDR1 MDHEN and CDR2 SYDVKM. After removal of 5 bases from V and 3 bases from J, the junction contained 7 bases not matched to a gene. This CDR3 contains 15 residues. This CDR3 is CASSPRDRAHYGYTF. CDR3 bases: TGTGCCAGCAGTCCTCGGGACAGGGCTCACTATGGCTACACCTTC.

V and J are TRBV24-1 and TRBJ2-7; TRBD1 matches 7 bases. V lost 4 bases to trimming and J lost 5 bases; unmatched junction nucleotides: 4. In germline, CDR1 is KGHDR, CDR2 SFDVKD. The CDR3 is 13 residues long. The CDR3 DNA reads TGTGCCACCAGTGAAGGGACAGTGGACGAGCAGTACTTC. Its protein is CATSEGTVDEQYF.

The chain employs TRBV4-2 and TRBJ1-6; D is perhaps TRBD1 (5 bases). Germline CDR1 LGHNA, CDR2 YNFKEQ. With 2 bases removed from V and 7 bases from J, the gap between germline ends came to 18 bases. The CDR3 loop spans 17 amino acids. This chain's CDR3 is CASSQTQPGLGNSPLHF. As DNA, the CDR3 is TGTGCCAGCAGCCAAACCCAACCGGGACTGGGGAATTCACCCCTCCACTTT.

The chain recombines TRBV3-1 (or the pseudogene TRBV3-2) with TRBJ1-6, with unresolved D. V was trimmed by 4 bases and J by 7 bases, leaving 11 bases between them. This CDR3 contains 14 residues. From germline, CDR1 is LGHDT and CDR2 YNNKEL (reference sequence). The CDR3 coding sequence is TGTGCCAGCAGCCGTGGTTTACAGAATTCACCCCTCCACTTT. This encodes CASSRGLQNSPLHF.

Regarding this clone: One end of the junction varies from germline; a read error may be responsible. The DNA for the CDR3 is TGTGCCAGCAGCTGGCGACAGTCTCTCTATGGTTACACCTTC. This codes for CASSWRQSLYGYTF. The chain combines TRBV5-6 with TRBJ1-2, with a weak D call TRBD1 (5 bases). Germline V gives CDR1 SGHDT, CDR2 YYEEEE. This CDR3 region has 14 residues.

As DNA, the CDR3 is TGTGCCAGCAGCAAAAACAGGGGTGGAACTAATGAAAAACTGTTTTTT. This gives the protein CASSKNRGGTNEKLFF. The chain joins TRBV3-1 (or the pseudogene TRBV3-2) to TRBJ1-4; 7 nucleotides match TRBD1. Looked up from germline, CDR1 is LGHDT and CDR2 is YNNKEL (reference sequence). V was clipped by 5 bases and J by 1 base; unmatched bases: 7. The CDR3 is 16 amino acids.

This rearrangement joins TRBV9 to TRBJ1-1; D might be TRBD1 (6 bases). The germline V gene encodes CDR1 SGDLS and CDR2 YYNGEE. With 0 bases removed from V and 4 bases from J, the gap between germline ends came to 10 bases. This CDR3 comprises 14 residues. The CDR3 nucleotides are TGTGCCAGCAGCGTAGCCCAGGGGCTCACTGAAGCTTTCTTT. It codes for CASSVAQGLTEAFF.